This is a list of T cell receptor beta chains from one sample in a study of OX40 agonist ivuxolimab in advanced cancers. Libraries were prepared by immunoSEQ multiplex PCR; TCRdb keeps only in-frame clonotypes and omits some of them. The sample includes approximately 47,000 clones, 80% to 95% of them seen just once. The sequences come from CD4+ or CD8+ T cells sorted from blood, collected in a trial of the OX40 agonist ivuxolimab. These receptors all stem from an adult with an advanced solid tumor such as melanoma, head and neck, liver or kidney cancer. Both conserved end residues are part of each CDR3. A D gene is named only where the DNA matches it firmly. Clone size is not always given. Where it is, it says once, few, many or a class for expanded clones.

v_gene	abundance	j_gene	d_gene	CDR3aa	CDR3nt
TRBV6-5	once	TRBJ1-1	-	CASSYSAGRNTEAFF	TGTGCCAGCAGTTACTCAGCGGGGAGGAACACTGAAGCTTTCTTT
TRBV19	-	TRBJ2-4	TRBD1	CASSIAPPQGGLAKNIQYF	TGTGCCAGTAGTATAGCGCCTCCTCAAGGGGGCCTAGCCAAAAACATTCAGTACTTC
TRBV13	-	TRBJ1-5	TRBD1	CASSFLGQGAGQPQHF	TGTGCCAGCAGCTTCCTCGGACAGGGGGCAGGTCAGCCCCAGCATTTT
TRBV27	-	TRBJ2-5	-	CASSPRLSQETQYF	TGTGCCAGCAGTCCCCGACTTTCACAAGAGACCCAGTACTTC
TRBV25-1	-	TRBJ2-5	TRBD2	CASGRGGDQETQYF	TGTGCCAGCGGGCGGGGGGGTGACCAAGAGACCCAGTACTTC
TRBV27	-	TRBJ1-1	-	CASSHSTGMNTEAFF	TGTGCCAGCAGTCACTCGACTGGGATGAACACTGAAGCTTTCTTT
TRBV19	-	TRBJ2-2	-	CASSIVFSPSLELFF	TGTGCCAGTAGTATAGTGTTCTCACCCTCGTTAGAGCTGTTTTTT
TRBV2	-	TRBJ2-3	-	CASSGTASASTDTQYF	TGTGCCAGCAGTGGTACAGCATCTGCTAGCACAGATACGCAGTATTTT
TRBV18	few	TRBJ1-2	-	CASSRGAYGYTF	TGTGCCAGCTCACGAGGAGCATATGGCTACACCTTC
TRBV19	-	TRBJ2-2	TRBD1	CAIQTGGTGELFF	TGTGCCATCCAGACAGGGGGCACCGGGGAGCTGTTTTTT
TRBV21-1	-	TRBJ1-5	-	CASSKDGEPQHF	TGTGCCAGCAGCAAAGACGGCGAGCCCCAGCATTTT
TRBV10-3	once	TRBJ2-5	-	CATGTDLTQYF	TGTGCCACTGGGACGGACCTGACCCAGTACTTC
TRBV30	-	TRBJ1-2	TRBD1	CAWSVRELDRAYGYTF	TGTGCCTGGAGTGTACGGGAGCTGGACAGGGCGTATGGCTACACCTTC
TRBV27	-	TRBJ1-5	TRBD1	CASSFGTGGNQPQHF	TGTGCCAGCAGCTTTGGGACAGGGGGAAATCAGCCCCAGCATTTT
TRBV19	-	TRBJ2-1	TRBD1	CASRFRSGTGVSNEQFF	TGTGCCAGTAGATTTAGGTCCGGGACAGGGGTTAGCAATGAGCAGTTCTTC
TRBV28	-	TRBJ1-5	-	CASSLPPAGNQPQHF	TGTGCCAGCAGTTTACCCCCGGCGGGGAATCAGCCCCAGCATTTT
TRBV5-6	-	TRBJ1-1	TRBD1	CASSAQDRVYVEAFF	TGTGCCAGCAGCGCCCAGGACAGGGTTTACGTGGAAGCTTTCTTT
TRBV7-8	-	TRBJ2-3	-	CASSLGPNLSTDTQYF	TGTGCCAGCAGCTTAGGGCCGAATCTTAGCACAGATACGCAGTATTTT
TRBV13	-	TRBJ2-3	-	CASAVGTDTQYF	TGTGCCAGCGCAGTTGGGACAGATACGCAGTATTTT
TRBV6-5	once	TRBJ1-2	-	CASSLNRESGYTF	TGTGCCAGCAGCCTTAACAGGGAATCTGGCTACACCTTC